This T cell receptor beta chain was profiled in a study of blood T cell dynamics during melanoma immunotherapy. As for the study in general: Metastatic melanoma patients received first-line pembrolizumab or nivolumab plus ipilimumab.

This CDR3 has 16 residues. CDR1 is PRHDT, CDR2 FYEKMQ, per germline (reference sequence). V lost 4 bases, J lost 1 base, and 8 bases stayed unmatched. Time point indicated: week 3, after first cycle of checkpoint inhibitor. Prior systemic cancer therapy, immunosuppressant use and other active malignancies excluded patients. Using immunoSEQ multiplex PCR, the repertoire was profiled, and TCRdb retains in-frame clones only, with some absent. The profile covers about 15,000 clones, with roughly 89% appearing a single time and approximately 8.1% taken by the ten largest. This chain links TRBV13 with TRBJ2-7; TRBD2 matches at 9 bases. Sample: blood, taken from a patient treated with checkpoint blockade. The TCR originated in a human donor with melanoma. CDR3 amino acids: CASSSRRTSESYEQYF. CDR3 nucleotide sequence: TGTGCCAGCAGCTCAAGGAGGACTAGCGAATCCTACGAGCAGTACTTC.